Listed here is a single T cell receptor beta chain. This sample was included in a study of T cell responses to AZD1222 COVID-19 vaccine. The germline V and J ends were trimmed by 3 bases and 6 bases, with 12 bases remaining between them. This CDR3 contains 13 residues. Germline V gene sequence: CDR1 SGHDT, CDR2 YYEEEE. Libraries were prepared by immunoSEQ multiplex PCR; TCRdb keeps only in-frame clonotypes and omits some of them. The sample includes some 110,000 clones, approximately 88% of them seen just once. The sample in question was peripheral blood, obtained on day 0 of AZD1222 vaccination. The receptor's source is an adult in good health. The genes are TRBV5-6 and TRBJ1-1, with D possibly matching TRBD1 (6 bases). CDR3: CASSWWGAAEAFF. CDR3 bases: TGTGCCAGCAGCTGGTGGGGGGCCGCTGAAGCTTTCTTT.